This paragraph reports one T cell receptor beta chain. Expressed TCRB transcripts were sequenced, since all the RNA that had been isolated was reverse transcribed. Only in-frame clones appear in the TCRdb table, and some are missing; sequencing was by immunoSEQ multiplex PCR. Among around 330,000 clones listed, roughly 11% were seen once. The sample belongs to a study of beta chain features in type 1 diabetes. Study overall: Sorted cells examined across all samples numbered about 110,000,000.

V shed 6 bases, J shed 8 bases, and the junction held 10 bases outside the gene matches. The germline gives CDR1 MNHNY, CDR2 SVGAGI (reference sequence). The CDR3 covers 14 residues. The chain couples TRBV6-6 to TRBJ1-5; 7 nucleotides line up with TRBD1. Sample: naive CD4+ T cells from blood. The sequence came from a woman aged 25 to 39 in good health. This chain's CDR3 is CASRSDRVSEPQHF. The CDR3 coding sequence is TGTGCCAGCAGGTCCGACAGGGTAAGCGAGCCCCAGCATTTT.